The source of this TCR beta chain is a study of human T cells and chemical hapten exposure. About the study: Per-sample variation in TCR yield stemmed mainly from small pooled library volume differences. Broader study findings: After DPC sensitization, TCRs above 1 in 1000 frequency showed no change.

In the case of this clonotype: What it binds is not known.

The CDR3 spans 15 residues. Germline values: CDR1 SGHRS, CDR2 YFSETQ. The junction had 6 bases not matched to a gene; V was cut back by 5 bases and J by 0 bases. Someone pulled total RNA out of unfractionated whole blood. Individual cDNA molecules (in the library) carried attached unique molecular identifiers. In the authors' workflow: With a range of roughly 23,224 to 690,600, the median per sample was around 96,000 TCRs. Each CDR3 protein gets one entry after TCRdb re-called the 5' RACE reads with MiXCR. The V and J calls and clone size come from TCRdb's table, not from the authors' own analysis. The sample holds 110,000 or so distinct CDR3 sequences; 15% to 20% are singletons and the top ten take approximately 2.6%.

The chain joins TRBV5-1 to TRBJ2-3; 7 bases line up with TRBD1. The clonotype comes from a human donor in good health. The CDR3 DNA sequence: TGCGCCAGCAGAATCGGGACAGATAGCACAGATACGCAGTATTTT. Its translation is CASRIGTDSTDTQYF. Using reference TRBV5-1 and TRBJ2-3 for the parts outside the CDR3, the full variable domain is KAGVTQTPRYLIKTRGQQVTLSCSPISGHRSVSWYQQTPGQGLQFLFEYFSETQRNKGNFPGRFSGRQFSNSRSEMNVSTLELGDSALYLCASRIGTDSTDTQYFGPGTRLTVL.